This T cell receptor beta chain originates from a study of CD8+ T cells in alopecia areata. Broader study findings: Between patients, shared TCR sequences were less clear than in mice. This was possibly due in part to HLA diversity in the patient population.

On this clone: Its antigen is unknown.

After isolation, RNA underwent reverse transcription to generate cDNA as the sequencing template. The protocol was immunoSEQ multiplex PCR, while the TCRdb copy is restricted to in-frame clones and leaves out a portion. The data hold 250,000 to 350,000 clones, with around 64% observed a single time. Treatment reported: oral pan-JAK inhibitor, 5-10 mg twice daily. Germline CDR1 is MNHEY and CDR2 is SMNVEV (reference sequence). Trimming shortened V by 6 bases and J by 10 bases, and 19 bases separated the two germline ends. The CDR3 spans 15 residues. The TCR sequence derives from a human donor with alopecia areata. The starting material was CD4+ T cells sorted from blood, obtained at roughly week 53, from a patient treated with tofacitinib. This chain uses TRBV27 with TRBJ1-6, with D perhaps matching TRBD1 (6 bases). The CDR3 spells CASRRGGGSRSPLHF. CDR3 bases: TGTGCCAGCAGGAGGGGAGGGGGGAGTCGATCACCCCTCCACTTT.